These 17 T cell receptor beta chains were sequenced from one sample in a study of cytomegalovirus exposure and HLA in healthy donors. 13 Jbeta primers and 60 Vbeta primers were used for the PCR. Some clones are missing from TCRdb's copy, which holds only in-frame ones; the method was immunoSEQ multiplex PCR. The repertoire holds some 190,000 clones, with roughly 80% as singletons. Sequenced input: PBMCs. Receptors were obtained from a woman aged 45-59 years in good health and CMV-seronegative.

The V call is TRBV18, the J call TRBJ1-5; 7 bases line up with TRBD1. The germline CDR1 and CDR2 sequences are KGHSH and LQKENI. V gave up 6 bases and J gave up 5 bases; unmatched junction bases: 4. The CDR3 has 13 amino acids. The DNA of the CDR3 is TGTGCCAGCTCCGCCCAGGGGGATCAGCCCCAGCATTTT. Protein sequence: CASSAQGDQPQHF.

This clone was found a few times. The rearrangement links TRBV27 to TRBJ2-5, with D possibly TRBD1 on 6 matching bases. This CDR3 has 14 amino acids. Germline V gene lookup returns CDR1 MNHEY and CDR2 SMNVEV (reference sequence). Trimming left V 2 bases short and J 12 bases short, with 19 bases between. For the CDR3, the DNA is TGTGCCAGCAGTTTAAAGGGGAAACCCGGGACAAAGTACTTC. Encoded protein: CASSLKGKPGTKYF.

This sequence joins TRBV19 and TRBJ1-1; D perhaps matches TRBD1 (6 bases). The length of the CDR3 is 15 residues. The V gene lost 6 bases and the J gene lost 3 bases, with 17 bases spanning the gap. Per the germline V gene, CDR1 is LNHDA and CDR2 is SQIVND (reference sequence). CDR3 amino acids: CASRSIGTFHTEAFF. The CDR3 DNA sequence: TGTGCCAGTAGATCCATCGGGACATTCCACACTGAAGCTTTCTTT.

The gene calls are TRBV15 and TRBJ2-2; 7 bases agree with TRBD2. The CDR3 spans 17 residues. Germline-derived CDR1 and CDR2 are LNHNV and YYDKDF (reference sequence). The V gene end was trimmed by 1 base and the J gene end by 6 bases; junction bases not matched to a gene: 11. The CDR3 nucleotides read TGTGCCACCAGCAGAGGATCAGGCGGGAGTAGTGCCGGGGAGCTGTTTTTT. It specifies CATSRGSGGSSAGELFF.

Regarding this clone: At one end the junction does not follow the germline gene, possibly because of a read error. V and J are TRBV7-9 and TRBJ1-1; D call uncertain. CDR3 size: 16 residues. Germline values: CDR1 SEHNR, CDR2 FQNEAQ (reference sequence). CDR3 nucleotides: TGTTCCAGCAGCTTAGATTGGCTGTCGTTGAACACTGAAGCTTTCTTT. Amino acids: CSSSLDWLSLNTEAFF.

J is TRBJ2-7 and V is TRBV11-2, with TRBD2 matching over 9 bases. The junction had 7 bases not matched to a gene; V was cut back by 0 bases and J by 7 bases. This CDR3 has 15 residues. Germline V gene sequence: CDR1 SGHAT, CDR2 FQNNGV. This CDR3 reads CASSLDLGLAEEQYF. CDR3 in DNA: TGTGCCAGCAGCTTAGATCTGGGACTAGCAGAAGAGCAGTACTTC.

The chain employs TRBV7-2 and TRBJ2-1, with 11 bases fitting TRBD1. The CDR3 contains 15 residues. The J segment lost 9 bases and the V segment lost 1 base, leaving 5 bases of the junction unmatched. The germline V gene has CDR1 SGHTA and CDR2 FQGNSA. The CDR3 DNA sequence: TGTGCCAGCAGCTTAGGAGGGACAGGGGGAGGTGAGCAGTTCTTC. Its translation: CASSLGGTGGGEQFF.

This sequence joins TRBV11-2 and TRBJ2-7, with D possibly TRBD1 on 6 matching bases. The germline V and J ends were trimmed by 3 bases and 1 base, with 7 bases remaining between them. Germline lookup yields CDR1 SGHAT and CDR2 FQNNGV. CDR3 length: 13 residues. CDR3 sequence: CASSLGASYEQYF. CDR3 nucleotide sequence: TGTGCCAGCAGCTTGGGGGCATCCTACGAGCAGTACTTC.

The genes are TRBV4-3 and TRBJ2-5, with D uncertain. The CDR3 consists of 13 residues. Germline-derived CDR1 and CDR2 are LGHNA and YSLEER. V lost 2 bases to trimming and J lost 3 bases, with 7 bases between them. The CDR3: CASSQRLKETQYF. The DNA for the CDR3 is TGCGCCAGCAGCCAACGACTCAAAGAGACCCAGTACTTC.

The chain combines TRBV6-1 with TRBJ2-3; 12 bases line up with TRBD2. The junction had 2 bases not matched to a gene; V was cut back by 4 bases and J by 6 bases. This CDR3 comprises 14 residues. Germline loops: CDR1 MNHNS, CDR2 SASEGT. The CDR3 nucleotides read TGTGCCAGCAGTGGACTAGCGGGAGCCGATACGCAGTATTTT. It translates to CASSGLAGADTQYF.

J is TRBJ2-3 and V is TRBV29-1; D might be TRBD2 (5 bases). Per germline, CDR1 SQVTM and CDR2 ANQGSEA. CDR3 length: 11 residues. The V gene lost 6 bases and the J gene lost 10 bases, with 14 bases spanning the gap. The CDR3 here is CSVIKGVSQYF. In nucleotides, the CDR3 is TGCAGCGTCATCAAGGGAGTTTCGCAGTATTTT.

The chain carries TRBV11-2 and TRBJ2-7; D is perhaps TRBD2 (5 bases). The CDR3 consists of 13 residues. V lost 0 bases, J lost 5 bases, and 8 bases lay in between. Germline V gene lookup returns CDR1 SGHAT and CDR2 FQNNGV. The CDR3 reads CASSLDLANEQYF. CDR3 in DNA: TGTGCCAGCAGCTTAGATTTAGCGAACGAGCAGTACTTC.

The CDR3: CARSLAAPTGAYIYTGETQYF. The CDR3 coding sequence is TGTGCCAGAAGCTTGGCTGCCCCGACAGGGGCATACATATATACGGGAGAGACCCAGTACTTC. The chain combines TRBV5-3 with TRBJ2-5, with TRBD1 identical over 8 bases. TRBV5-3 is annotated as an ORF whose role is uncertain. The CDR3 spans 21 residues. V shed 0 bases, J shed 4 bases, and the junction held 23 bases outside the gene matches.

V usage is TRBV5-1 and J usage is TRBJ1-2; tentatively, D is TRBD1 (5 bases). The ends were cut back, 0 bases at V and 3 bases at J, with 12 bases in the middle. CDR1 SGHRS and CDR2 YFSETQ come from the germline V gene. This CDR3 spans 15 amino acids. The CDR3 DNA reads as TGCGCCAGCAGCTTGGCGGTGGGGGGATACTATGGCTACACCTTC. Protein product: CASSLAVGGYYGYTF.

The rearrangement joins TRBV6-5 to TRBJ1-1; 7 bases align to TRBD1. The CDR3 sequence is 11 residues long. CDR1 and CDR2 from the germline V gene are MNHEY and SVGAGI. V lost 5 bases and J lost 9; bases outside the gene matches: 3. The DNA of the CDR3 is TGTGCCAGCAGTAACAGGGGTAAAGCTTTCTTT. This sequence encodes CASSNRGKAFF.

V is TRBV4-3 and J is TRBJ1-1; 9 positions match TRBD1. This CDR3 has 16 amino acids. The germline V gene encodes CDR1 LGHNA and CDR2 YSLEER. Trimming took 2 bases from V and 1 from J; bases not matched to a gene: 5. CDR3 amino acids: CASSQLTGGGNTEAFF. The CDR3 nucleotides read TGCGCCAGCAGCCAACTCACAGGGGGCGGGAACACTGAAGCTTTCTTT.

The J gene is TRBJ2-7, the V gene TRBV19; TRBD1 matches 9 bases. Germline V gives CDR1 LNHDA, CDR2 SQIVND (reference sequence). CDR3 length: 13 residues. The V and J ends lost 8 bases and 6 bases, in that order; junction bases with no gene match: 8. The CDR3 is CASRGQGGREQYF. As DNA, the CDR3 is TGTGCCAGTCGGGGACAGGGAGGTCGCGAGCAGTACTTC.